Here is one TCR beta chain with its context. Its antigen is not identified. TCRdb ran MiXCR on the reads and lists one entry per CDR3 protein. The table has about 280,000 distinct CDR3 sequences, 20% to 25% seen once. This entry comes from a study of T cell repertoires in cytomegalovirus infection. V dropped 1 base and J dropped 2 bases, with 10 bases sitting between them. The germline gives CDR1 SGHVT, CDR2 SQSDAQ. This CDR3 contains 15 residues. The material sequenced was cultured PBMCs, taken from culture after CMV antigen stimulation. The TCR originated in a human donor in good health (CMV status not recorded). Some clones in this sample may be carry-over from other donors' samples. The rearrangement joins TRBV7-4 to TRBJ2-3; TRBD2 is a possible D gene (5 bases). CDR3 protein: CASSLGTGTTDTQYF. CDR3 DNA: TGTGCCAGCAGCTTAGGGACGGGAACCACAGATACGCAGTATTTT.